A selection of T cell receptor beta chains follows, all from one sample in a study of blood T cell repertoires in COVID-19. Profiled with immunoSEQ multiplex PCR; TCRdb holds only in-frame clones, not every one. The profile covers 250,000 to 300,000 clones, with about 89% appearing a single time and about an eighth taken by the ten largest. Sequenced sample: peripheral blood. The receptor source for this set is a woman aged 55 to 70 with acute or convalescent COVID-19. Each CDR3 is given with its conserved first and last residue. D genes are given only for firm matches. Size values are once, few and many counts, or a class for expanded clones, and some rows have none.

CDR3 DNA: TGTGCCAGCAGCTCATCAGACATTGGCGGCTACACCTTC
CDR3 protein: CASSSSDIGGYTF
CDR3 length: 13
D gene: NA
clone size: NA
J gene: TRBJ1-2
V gene: TRBV7-3

CDR3 DNA: TGTGCCAGCAGCTCCCTAAGAGGCGGAGAAGGCGATGAGCAGTTCTTC
CDR3 protein: CASSSLRGGEGDEQFF
CDR3 length: 16
D gene: NA
clone size: NA
J gene: TRBJ2-1
V gene: TRBV5-4

CDR3 DNA: TGTGCCAGCAGCTTCGACAGGGGACCCGTCGGCTACACCTTC
CDR3 protein: CASSFDRGPVGYTF
CDR3 length: 14
D gene: TRBD1
clone size: NA
J gene: TRBJ1-2
V gene: TRBV7-2

CDR3 DNA: TGTGCCAGCAGTTTATCGGAGACAGGGGCCTTAGAGACCCAGTACTTC
CDR3 protein: CASSLSETGALETQYF
CDR3 length: 16
D gene: TRBD1
clone size: NA
J gene: TRBJ2-5
V gene: TRBV27

CDR3 DNA: TGTGCCAGCAGCGCAAGGAGGGTCATGGGGGACACTGAAGCTTTCTTT
CDR3 protein: CASSARRVMGDTEAFF
CDR3 length: 16
D gene: NA
clone size: NA
J gene: TRBJ1-1
V gene: TRBV9

CDR3 DNA: TGTGCCAGTAGTATTGGTGGTCTTCGGAATGAGCAGTTCTTC
CDR3 protein: CASSIGGLRNEQFF
CDR3 length: 14
D gene: NA
clone size: NA
J gene: TRBJ2-1
V gene: TRBV19

CDR3 DNA: TGTGCCAGCGGTCCCCTATCTAGCGGGCGAGGGATCGAGCAGTACTTC
CDR3 protein: CASGPLSSGRGIEQYF
CDR3 length: 16
D gene: TRBD2
clone size: NA
J gene: TRBJ2-7
V gene: TRBV27

CDR3 DNA: TGTGCCAGCAGTTTGATTAGCGGCAAAAACATTCAGTACTTC
CDR3 protein: CASSLISGKNIQYF
CDR3 length: 14
D gene: NA
clone size: NA
J gene: TRBJ2-4
V gene: TRBV28

CDR3 DNA: TGTGCCAGCAGCCAAGGGGCGTCCAGGGGGGGCTACACCTTC
CDR3 protein: CASSQGASRGGYTF
CDR3 length: 14
D gene: TRBD1
clone size: NA
J gene: TRBJ1-2
V gene: TRBV3-1/TRBV3-2

CDR3 DNA: TGTGCCAGCAACGGACTATCCTACGAGCAGTACTTC
CDR3 protein: CASNGLSYEQYF
CDR3 length: 12
D gene: NA
clone size: NA
J gene: TRBJ2-7
V gene: TRBV25-1

CDR3 DNA: TGTGCCAGCTCACCCCGAGGCACTAATGAAAAACTGTTTTTT
CDR3 protein: CASSPRGTNEKLFF
CDR3 length: 14
D gene: NA
clone size: few
J gene: TRBJ1-4
V gene: TRBV18